This paragraph reports one TCR beta chain. The antigen remains undetermined. This specimen comes from a study of OX40 agonist ivuxolimab in advanced cancers. At the level of the study: The dose-escalation group included hepatocellular carcinoma, melanoma, renal cell carcinoma and head and neck cancer. Partial responses were achieved by three patients, of whom one had hepatocellular carcinoma and two had cutaneous melanoma. Whole-study findings and limits: At 0.1 to 3.0 mg/kg, CD4+ and CD8+ blood T cells expanded clonally by week 6.

TCRdb keeps only in-frame clones here, not all; method: immunoSEQ multiplex PCR. The sample yields 50,000 to 65,000 clones, 89% seen once. The sequencing used CD4+ or CD8+ T cells sorted from blood, collected in a trial of the OX40 agonist ivuxolimab. The receptor was isolated from an adult with an advanced solid tumor such as melanoma, head and neck, liver or kidney cancer.

The DNA of the CDR3 is TGTGCCAGCAGTGATGTGGGAGGGACATACGAGCAGTACTTC. Its protein is CASSDVGGTYEQYF. This chain connects TRBV6-6 to TRBJ2-7; D may be TRBD2 (7 bases). CDR3 length: 14 amino acids. V gave up 5 bases and J gave up 4 bases, with 15 bases separating them. Germline V gives CDR1 MNHNY, CDR2 SVGAGI (reference sequence).